A selection of T cell receptor beta chains follows, all from one sample in a study of PD-L1 blockade in urothelial cancer. Using immunoSEQ multiplex PCR, the repertoire was profiled, and TCRdb retains in-frame clones only, with some absent. The sample includes tens of thousands of clones, approximately 84% of them seen just once. The sequenced sample was PBMCs, obtained around atezolizumab (anti-PD-L1) treatment. These receptors were taken from a man in his 60s with urothelial cancer. The CDR3 runs from the conserved cysteine through the conserved F or W. A D gene is named only where the DNA matches it firmly. A row's size may be missing; if present it is once, few, many or a size class.

V	length	J	size	D	DNA	CDR3
TRBV7-3	14	TRBJ1-2	NA	TRBD1	TGTGCCAGCAGCCCCGGACAGGTGAAGGGAGGCTACACCTTC	CASSPGQVKGGYTF
TRBV30	12	TRBJ1-6	NA	NA	TGTGCCTGGGGACAGTCAAATTCACCCCTCCACTTT	CAWGQSNSPLHF
TRBV5-1	18	TRBJ2-3	NA	TRBD2	TGCGCCAGCAGCTTGGGTCGGACTAGCGGGGGGTTCACAGATACGCAGTATTTT	CASSLGRTSGGFTDTQYF
TRBV30	16	TRBJ2-3	NA	NA	TGTGCCTGGAGTACGGGACAAATGGGGGGCACAGATACGCAGTATTTT	CAWSTGQMGGTDTQYF
TRBV7-8	16	TRBJ2-7	NA	NA	TGTGCCAGCATTAAAGGTGCCAGGACTGACATCCACGAGCAGTACTTC	CASIKGARTDIHEQYF
TRBV9	15	TRBJ1-3	NA	NA	TGTGCCAGCAGCACACAGGACCTCTCTGGAAACACCATATATTTT	CASSTQDLSGNTIYF
TRBV30	12	TRBJ1-6	NA	NA	TGTGCCTGGAACAGGGCTAATTCACCCCTCCACTTT	CAWNRANSPLHF
TRBV11-2	15	TRBJ2-5	NA	TRBD2	TGTGCCAGCAGCACTACTAGCGGGGTGTTTGAGACCCAGTACTTC	CASSTTSGVFETQYF
TRBV7-9	12	TRBJ1-1	NA	NA	TGTGCCAGCAGCTTAGGTTCGGGGGGAGCTTTCTTT	CASSLGSGGAFF
TRBV30	13	TRBJ1-2	few	TRBD1	TGTGCCTGGACAAGGATTACAGGGGGAGGCTACACCTTC	CAWTRITGGGYTF
TRBV5-5	16	TRBJ2-7	NA	TRBD1	TGTGCCAGCAGCTCGACTCCCGGGACAGGGGGGTACGAGCAGTACTTC	CASSSTPGTGGYEQYF
TRBV13	15	TRBJ2-3	NA	NA	TGTGCCAGCAGCCCCGACCCTCGACTAGCAGATACGCAGTATTTT	CASSPDPRLADTQYF
TRBV5-1	13	TRBJ2-1	NA	TRBD2	TGCGCCACCTCTAGCGGGGTTAACAATGAGCAGTTCTTC	CATSSGVNNEQFF
TRBV7-6	12	TRBJ2-1	NA	NA	TGTGCCAGCAGCTTAGGACCGTCGGGGCAGTTCTTC	CASSLGPSGQFF
TRBV5-6	15	TRBJ2-7	NA	NA	TGTGCCAGCAGCTTGGTTGAATCGGTGTTGCGGGAGCAGTACTTC	CASSLVESVLREQYF
TRBV5-1	15	TRBJ2-7	NA	TRBD2	TGCGCCAGCAGCAAAGGACTAGCGGGGGCCTACGAGCAGTACTTC	CASSKGLAGAYEQYF
TRBV4-2	15	TRBJ1-1	NA	NA	TGTGCCAGCAGCAACGCATACCCTGGCTGGACTGAAGCTTTCTTT	CASSNAYPGWTEAFF
TRBV6-4	14	TRBJ2-3	once	TRBD1	TGTGCCAGCAAAAGGGACAGGGGCACAGATACGCAGTATTTT	CASKRDRGTDTQYF
TRBV6-1	14	TRBJ2-7	once	TRBD2	TGTGCCAGCAGTGACCTAGCGGGGAGGTACGAGCAGTACTTC	CASSDLAGRYEQYF
TRBV19	13	TRBJ1-1	NA	TRBD1	TGTGCCAGTACACAGGGGCTGAACACTGAAGCTTTCTTT	CASTQGLNTEAFF
TRBV2	16	TRBJ2-1	NA	TRBD2	TGTGCCAGCAGTGGTGGGGGACTAGCGGGGGGGCGTGAGCAGTTCTTC	CASSGGGLAGGREQFF
TRBV7-6	15	TRBJ2-5	NA	NA	TGTGCCAGCAGCTTAGCGCAACCAGGTCGTGAGACCCAGTACTTC	CASSLAQPGRETQYF
TRBV5-6	15	TRBJ1-1	NA	NA	TGTGCCAGCAGCTTGGCTGGCCTCCTGAACACTGAAGCTTTCTTT	CASSLAGLLNTEAFF
TRBV4-1	19	TRBJ2-1	NA	NA	TGCGCCAGCAGCCATACCGCTTTGACCGGGCTTGAGGGAGTGCATGAGCAGTTCTTC	CASSHTALTGLEGVHEQFF
TRBV5-1	15	TRBJ1-1	NA	TRBD1	TGCGCCAGCAGTCCTTTTGGGACAGGGAGAACTGAAGCTTTCTTT	CASSPFGTGRTEAFF
TRBV4-1	16	TRBJ2-4	NA	NA	TGCGCCAGCAGCCAAGGCACAGGACAAGCCAAAAACATTCAGTACTTC	CASSQGTGQAKNIQYF
TRBV5-6	15	TRBJ2-7	once	TRBD1	TGTGCCAGCAGCGCAGGGACAGGGACCTCCTACGAGCAGTACTTC	CASSAGTGTSYEQYF
TRBV23-1	15	TRBJ1-2	NA	TRBD1	TGCGCCAGCAGTCATGAGGACAGGGGAGACTATGGCTACACCTTC	CASSHEDRGDYGYTF
TRBV9	15	TRBJ1-5	NA	TRBD1	TGTGCCAGCAGTGAAGGACAGGCCCGGGATCAGCCCCAGCATTTT	CASSEGQARDQPQHF
TRBV28	15	TRBJ1-4	NA	NA	TGTGCCTCAGCGGAGGTACTTGCAACTAATGAAAAACTGTTTTTT	CASAEVLATNEKLFF
TRBV6-5	15	TRBJ1-5	once	NA	TGTGCCAGCAGTTACCGAGCGGTTAGCAATCAGCCCCAGCATTTT	CASSYRAVSNQPQHF
TRBV7-9	16	TRBJ1-6	once	TRBD1	TGTGCCAGCAGCTCGAACAGGGGCACCTATAATTCACCCCTCCACTTT	CASSSNRGTYNSPLHF
TRBV15	15	TRBJ2-1	NA	NA	TGTGCCACCAGCACAGGGACTTGGGGGAACAATGAGCAGTTCTTC	CATSTGTWGNNEQFF
TRBV5-1	14	TRBJ1-2	NA	NA	TGCGCCAGCAGCCACACAACAGAGAACTATGGCTACACCTTC	CASSHTTENYGYTF
TRBV15	15	TRBJ1-2	NA	TRBD1	TGTGCCACCAGCATAGGAGGGGGCGAGGGCTATGGCTACACCTTC	CATSIGGGEGYGYTF
TRBV5-1	13	TRBJ1-5	NA	NA	TGCGCCAGCAGCCCAGAGGGCAATCAGCCCCAGCATTTT	CASSPEGNQPQHF
TRBV30	15	TRBJ2-5	NA	TRBD2	TGTGCCTGGAGGCGGCGGGGGGCCTTCCAGGAGACCCAGTACTTC	CAWRRRGAFQETQYF
TRBV11-3	13	TRBJ2-7	NA	NA	TGTGCCAGCAGCTTAGTTACCGGCGGGGAGCAGTACTTC	CASSLVTGGEQYF
TRBV5-1	18	TRBJ2-1	NA	TRBD2	TGCGCCAGCAGCGGGGCTGGGATTTTTCTAGCGGGGGTGAATGAGCAGTTCTTC	CASSGAGIFLAGVNEQFF
TRBV11-3	18	TRBJ2-1	NA	TRBD2	TGTGCCAGCAGCTTAGAGGGACTAGCGGGAGATCGTTACAATGAGCAGTTCTTC	CASSLEGLAGDRYNEQFF
TRBV6-1	12	TRBJ1-1	NA	NA	TGTGCCACCCACCTAATGAACACTGAAGCTTTCTTT	CATHLMNTEAFF
TRBV18	14	TRBJ2-7	NA	NA	TGTGCCAGCTCGCAGAATACGGATCAGGGCGAGCAGTACTTC	CASSQNTDQGEQYF
TRBV9	16	TRBJ2-5	NA	TRBD2	TGTGCCAGCAGCGGGAGCGGGGGGCCCTCGGGGGAGACCCAGTACTTC	CASSGSGGPSGETQYF
TRBV7-8	13	TRBJ1-1	few	NA	TGTGCCAGCAGCTTAACAGGGAACACTGAAGCTTTCTTT	CASSLTGNTEAFF
TRBV28	14	TRBJ2-7	NA	NA	TGTGCCAGCAGTTTTGGACACCCGGGCTGCGAGCAGTACTTC	CASSFGHPGCEQYF